Below, one T cell receptor (beta chain) is given with its context. Its specificity is unknown. V dropped 2 bases and J dropped 4 bases, with 10 bases sitting between them. Germline lookup yields CDR1 SGHDT and CDR2 YYEEEE. The CDR3 is 14 amino acids. The repertoire was sequenced with immunoSEQ multiplex PCR; TCRdb's copy has only in-frame clones and lacks some. Found here are roughly 12,000 clones, about 88% of them singletons; the top ten hold 3.5%. The record originates from a study of lymphopenia after photon versus proton radiotherapy. Overall study findings and caveats: Proton therapy kept repertoires fairly stable, unlike photons, which gained effector/memory cells.

Sample: peripheral blood, taken from a patient treated with photon-based radiotherapy. The genes are TRBV5-6 and TRBJ1-3; a possible D gene is TRBD1 (5 bases). The sequence was collected from a man aged 55-75 years with pancreatic cancer. CDR3 in amino acids: CASSLRQLGNTIYF. The DNA of the CDR3 is TGTGCCAGCAGCTTAAGACAGCTGGGAAACACCATATATTTT.